The entry that follows covers one T cell receptor (beta chain) sequence. Antigen specificity is unknown. This sample is drawn from a study of cytomegalovirus exposure and HLA in healthy donors. The CDR3 consists of 17 residues. The junction had 11 bases not matched to a gene; V was cut back by 10 bases and J by 4 bases. Germline loops: CDR1 SEHNR, CDR2 FQNEAQ (reference sequence). PCR involved 60 Vbeta and 13 Jbeta primers. The method was immunoSEQ multiplex PCR; TCRdb's version includes in-frame clones alone and lacks a portion of them. Among 150,000 to 200,000 clones, about four fifths were seen once, and the ten largest hold approximately 0.99%. Study outcomes and limitations: Sequencing depth roughly uniform across donors was assumed in presence/absence analyses.

The material sequenced was PBMCs. The genes are TRBV7-9 and TRBJ2-1, with 15 bases matching TRBD2. The receptor comes from a woman in her forties in good health and CMV-seronegative. CDR3 sequence: CAITQGGLAGGYNEQFF. The CDR3 bases are TGTGCCATAACCCAAGGGGGACTAGCGGGAGGATACAATGAGCAGTTCTTC.